This T cell receptor (beta chain) was profiled in a study of blood T cell repertoires in COVID-19. The overall study: Acute and convalescent COVID-19 specimens originated in the United States, Italy and Spain. PBMCs, B-cell-depleted T cells, or T cells provided the cDNA or gDNA that made up the material.

Enrolled during active infection, Seattle patients were then followed longitudinally. Germline V gene sequence: CDR1 SGDLS, CDR2 YYNGEE. This CDR3 spans 16 amino acids. V shed 4 bases, J shed 8 bases, and the junction held 15 bases outside the gene matches. In the original workflow: Researchers report that nucleated cell counts were estimated from reference gene primer amplification. Sequencing used immunoSEQ multiplex PCR; TCRdb keeps in-frame clones, though not all of them. Clone size and the V and J calls come from that table; the DNA yielded D and trimming. The sample lists 250,000 to 350,000 clones, approximately 88% occurring once.

The sequence derives from a human donor with COVID-19, enrolled during active disease. The donor label of this sample is uncertain. The V call is TRBV9, the J call TRBJ1-5, with 7 positions matching TRBD1. The source material was peripheral blood. In DNA, the CDR3 is TGTGCCAGCAGCTCGGGGGCGCAGACCCAGGGGGAGCCCCAGCATTTT. Translated: CASSSGAQTQGEPQHF.